The rows below give T cell receptor beta chains drawn from one sample of a study of metastatic and nonmetastatic thyroid tumors. TCRdb re-clonotyped the PCR reads through MiXCR. The sample has 6,000 to 8,000 clones, roughly 27% seen once. Sequencing was carried out using adjacent normal tissue. The receptors stem from a male donor with papillary thyroid cancer or a benign thyroid nodule (not recorded which). Some clones in this sample may be carry-over from other donors' samples. CDR3s include the opening cysteine and the closing phenylalanine or tryptophan. D genes are given only for firm matches. Rows give clone size only sometimes, using once, few, many, or a class for an expanded clone.

d_call,j_call,v_call,clone_size,cdr3_aa,cdr3_nt
-,TRBJ2-7,TRBV7-6,-,CASSLGRGQSYEQYF,TGTGCCAGCAGCTTAGGAAGGGGCCAGTCCTACGAGCAGTACTTC
-,TRBJ2-1,TRBV2,-,CASSVSSREIRTYNEQFF,TGTGCCAGCAGTGTGTCTTCTAGGGAGATCAGGACCTACAATGAGCAGTTCTTC
-,TRBJ1-2,TRBV4-3,medium-sized,CASSPERRTDYGYTF,TGCGCCAGCAGCCCAGAACGGAGGACCGACTATGGCTACACCTTC
-,TRBJ2-5,TRBV9,many,CASSVDTRQETQYF,TGTGCCAGCAGCGTAGACACTCGTCAAGAGACCCAGTACTTC
TRBD1,TRBJ1-2,TRBV28,-,CASSLQGASRAYGYTF,TGTGCCAGCAGCCTACAGGGGGCCAGTCGGGCTTATGGCTACACCTTC
-,TRBJ1-1,TRBV12-3/TRBV12-4,-,CASSLQGRSTEAFF,TGTGCCAGCAGTTTGCAGGGAAGATCCACTGAAGCTTTCTTT
-,TRBJ2-3,TRBV7-9,-,CASSSSWITDTQYF,TGTGCCAGCAGCTCTAGCTGGATCACAGATACGCAGTATTTT
TRBD2,TRBJ2-3,TRBV2,-,CASSEDQPSGRKEDTQYF,TGTGCCAGCAGTGAAGACCAACCTAGCGGGAGAAAGGAAGATACGCAGTATTTT
TRBD2,TRBJ2-1,TRBV20-1,-,CSAVTSGGAISYNEQFF,TGCAGTGCGGTAACTAGCGGGGGGGCTATCTCCTACAATGAGCAGTTCTTC
-,TRBJ2-3,TRBV28,few,CASSLKEGAVRDTQYF,TGTGCCAGCAGTTTAAAGGAGGGGGCGGTTAGAGATACGCAGTATTTT
TRBD2,TRBJ2-1,TRBV6-5,-,CASSTGTSGPAAYNEQFF,TGTGCCAGCAGTACCGGGACTAGCGGGCCAGCCGCCTACAATGAGCAGTTCTTC
TRBD1,TRBJ1-2,TRBV12-3/TRBV12-4,few,CASSPRQGDGYTF,TGTGCCAGCAGTCCCCGACAGGGAGATGGCTACACCTTC
-,TRBJ2-6,TRBV30,many,CAWTGGSGANVLTF,TGTGCCTGGACCGGGGGTTCTGGGGCCAACGTCCTGACTTTC
-,TRBJ2-7,TRBV5-1,-,CASRTGTGNDEQYF,TGCGCCAGCAGAACCGGGACGGGGAACGACGAGCAGTACTTC
TRBD1,TRBJ2-7,TRBV27,many,CASSLQGARSYEQYF,TGTGCCAGCAGTCTCCAGGGGGCGAGGTCCTACGAGCAGTACTTC
-,TRBJ1-3,TRBV28,-,CASSLWGNSGNTIYF,TGTGCCAGCAGTTTATGGGGCAACTCTGGAAACACCATATATTTT
-,TRBJ2-3,TRBV11-1,once,CASSSLGGPVDTQYF,TGTGCCAGCAGCTCCCTCGGGGGACCCGTTGATACGCAGTATTTT
TRBD1,TRBJ2-3,TRBV10-3,few,CAISGRDRGSDTQYF,TGTGCCATCAGTGGCCGGGACAGGGGGTCAGATACGCAGTATTTT
TRBD2,TRBJ2-7,TRBV4-3,medium-sized,CASSQDRAGGPGRQYF,TGCGCCAGCAGCCAAGATCGGGCGGGAGGGCCTGGGCGGCAGTACTTC
-,TRBJ1-5,TRBV20-1,medium-sized,CSASASTQEQPQHF,TGCAGTGCTAGCGCCTCGACTCAGGAACAGCCCCAGCATTTT
-,TRBJ1-4,TRBV10-2,-,CASSENSAEKLFF,TGCGCCAGCAGTGAGAATTCGGCTGAAAAACTGTTTTTT
-,TRBJ2-6,TRBV24-1,medium-sized,CATSDWVAGANVLTF,TGTGCCACCAGTGATTGGGTGGCTGGGGCCAACGTCCTGACTTTC
-,TRBJ2-2,TRBV2,medium-sized,CASIVRGGTGELFF,TGTGCCAGCATAGTACGGGGAGGTACCGGGGAGCTGTTTTTT
TRBD2,TRBJ2-1,TRBV11-2,-,CASSSLAGEGPGSSYNEQFF,TGTGCCAGCAGCTCGCTAGCGGGAGAGGGGCCAGGGAGCTCCTACAATGAGCAGTTCTTC
-,TRBJ2-2,TRBV12-3/TRBV12-4,-,CASSRPTGELFF,TGTGCCAGCAGTCGACCCACCGGGGAGCTGTTTTTT
TRBD2,TRBJ2-1,TRBV6-1,large,CASSQTSGAYNEQFF,TGTGCCAGCAGCCAGACTAGCGGGGCTTACAATGAGCAGTTCTTC
-,TRBJ1-2,TRBV28,-,CASSRREQNYGYTF,TGTGCCAGCTCCCGCCGGGAACAGAACTACGGCTACACATTC
-,TRBJ1-1,TRBV27,few,CASSLPGRVNTQAFF,TGTGCCAGCAGTTTACCGGGACGGGTGAACACTCAAGCTTTCTTT